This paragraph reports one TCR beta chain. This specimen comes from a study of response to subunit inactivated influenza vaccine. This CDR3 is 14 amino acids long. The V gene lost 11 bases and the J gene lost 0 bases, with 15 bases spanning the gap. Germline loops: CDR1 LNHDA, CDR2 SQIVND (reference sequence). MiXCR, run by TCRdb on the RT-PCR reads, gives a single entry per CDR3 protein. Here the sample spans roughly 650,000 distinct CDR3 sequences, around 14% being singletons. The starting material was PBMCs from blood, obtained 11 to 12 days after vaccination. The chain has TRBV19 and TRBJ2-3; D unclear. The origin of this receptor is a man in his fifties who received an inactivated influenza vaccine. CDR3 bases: TGTGCCGCTGGGGTCTTCCCTAGCACAGATACGCAGTATTTT. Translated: CAAGVFPSTDTQYF.